The 8 T cell receptor beta chains below come from one sample, sequenced in a study of spatial heterogeneity in lung cancer. Time point here: sample taken at primary tumor resection. TCRdb re-called the 5' RACE reads with MiXCR, one entry per CDR3 protein. The sample has tens of thousands of distinct CDR3 sequences; nearly 6.5% are singletons. The specimen was PBMCs, collected at surgery. Receptors originate from a female donor with early-stage non-small cell lung cancer.

This chain joins TRBV6-5 and TRBJ1-5; D might be TRBD1 (6 bases). V was trimmed by 6 bases and J by 0 bases, leaving 12 bases between them. The CDR3 is made up of 15 amino acids. The germline gives CDR1 MNHEY, CDR2 SVGAGI. The CDR3 here is CASSTTGDSNQPQHF. CDR3 bases: TGTGCCAGCAGCACGACAGGAGATAGCAATCAGCCCCAGCATTTT.

This clonotype was seen ten or more times. This chain connects TRBV27 to TRBJ2-3, with 7 bases that match TRBD1. Germline loops: CDR1 MNHEY, CDR2 SMNVEV (reference sequence). With V trimmed by 5 bases and J by 3 bases, 14 bases remained unmatched. CDR3 length: 17 amino acids. The DNA of the CDR3 is TGTGCCAGCAGTCTCCTCCGACAGGGTGGTTGGACAGATACGCAGTATTTT. This gives the protein CASSLLRQGGWTDTQYF.

DNA for the CDR3: TGTGCCAGCAGACCCCAGGGGGACGGTAGCAATCAGCCCCAGCATTTT. It is translated as CASRPQGDGSNQPQHF. The chain uses TRBV7-9 and TRBJ1-5; 7 bases agree with TRBD1. Germline V gene lookup returns CDR1 SEHNR and CDR2 FQNEAQ (reference sequence). This CDR3 has 16 amino acids. J was trimmed by 0 bases and V by 6 bases; bases with no gene match: 8.

The chain has TRBV20-1 and TRBJ1-2; D call uncertain. V lost 5 bases, J lost 5 bases, and 6 bases lay in between. CDR3 length: 10 residues. Germline-derived CDR1 and CDR2 are DFQATT and SNEGSKA (reference sequence). The CDR3: CSAYDYGYTF. The CDR3, as DNA: TGCAGTGCTTATGATTATGGCTACACCTTC.

Notes on this clonotype: A read error may explain this, as a much larger clone is one base away. The chain recombines TRBV7-3 with TRBJ2-1; possibly TRBD2 for D (6 bases). The CDR3 extends over 17 amino acids. V lost 5 bases and J 6 bases, leaving 23 bases between the germline ends. CDR1 is SGHTA and CDR2 is FQGTGA in the germline V gene. The CDR3 DNA follows: TGTGCCAGCAGCAGCGGTGAAATCAGCGGGCGTATCAATGAGCAGTTCTTC. Translating it yields CASSSGEISGRINEQFF.

There are a few counts of this clonotype. V and J are TRBV9 and TRBJ2-3; 13 positions match TRBD2. V shed 0 bases and J 3 bases; nucleotides not matched to a gene: 4. CDR1 and CDR2 (germline): SGDLS, YYNGEE. This CDR3 has 17 residues. The CDR3 sequence is CASSVGGGLAGTDTQYF. For the CDR3, the DNA is TGTGCCAGCAGCGTAGGAGGGGGACTAGCGGGAACAGATACGCAGTATTTT.

This clonotype was recorded many times. The chain is built from TRBV6-2 or TRBV6-3 and TRBJ1-1; weak D call: TRBD1 (5 bases). The CDR3 loop spans 13 amino acids. V lost 5 bases, J lost 3 bases, and 10 bases lay in between. Looked up from germline, CDR1 is MNHEY and CDR2 is SVGEGT. The CDR3 coding sequence is TGTGCCAGCAGTGTAAAAGGGGACACTGAAGCTTTCTTT. Encoded protein: CASSVKGDTEAFF.

This clonotype was recorded at least ten times. V gene TRBV11-2 combines with J gene TRBJ1-5; possibly TRBD1 for D (6 bases). CDR1 is SGHAT and CDR2 is FQNNGV in the germline V gene. CDR3 length equals 15 residues. V shed 0 bases and J shed 2 bases, with 8 bases lying between them. This CDR3 is CASSLDRGGNQPQHF. The CDR3 DNA follows: TGTGCCAGCAGCTTAGACAGGGGTGGCAATCAGCCCCAGCATTTT.